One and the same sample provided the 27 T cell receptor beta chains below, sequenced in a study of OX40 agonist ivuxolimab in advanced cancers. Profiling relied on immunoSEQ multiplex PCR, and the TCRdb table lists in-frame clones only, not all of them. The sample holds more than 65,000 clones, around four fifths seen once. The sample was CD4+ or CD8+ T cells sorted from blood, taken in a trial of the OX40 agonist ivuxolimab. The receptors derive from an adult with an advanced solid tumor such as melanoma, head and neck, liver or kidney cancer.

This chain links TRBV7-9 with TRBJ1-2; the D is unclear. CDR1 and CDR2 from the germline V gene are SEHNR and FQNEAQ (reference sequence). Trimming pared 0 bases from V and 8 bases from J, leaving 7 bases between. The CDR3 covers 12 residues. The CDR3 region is CASSLATGGYTF. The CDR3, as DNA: TGTGCCAGCAGCTTAGCTACCGGAGGCTACACCTTC. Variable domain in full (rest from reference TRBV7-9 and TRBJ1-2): DTGVSQNPRHKITKRGQNVTFRCDPISEHNRLYWYRQTLGQGPEFLTYFQNEAQLEKSRLLSDRFSAERPKGSFSTLEIQRTEQGDSAMYLCASSLATGGYTFGSGTRLTVV.

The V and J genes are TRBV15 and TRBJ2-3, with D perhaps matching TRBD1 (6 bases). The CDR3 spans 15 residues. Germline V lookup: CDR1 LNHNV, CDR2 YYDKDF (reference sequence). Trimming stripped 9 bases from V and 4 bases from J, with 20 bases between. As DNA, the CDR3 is TGTGCCACGCAACCTCAGGGGTGGTACGCAGATACGCAGTATTTT. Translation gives CATQPQGWYADTQYF.

The chain's CDR3 is CAISSARGGEGGRGENEQYF. As DNA, the CDR3 is TGTGCCATCAGTTCCGCCCGTGGGGGCGAGGGTGGGCGAGGGGAAAACGAGCAGTACTTC. The rearrangement uses TRBV10-3 and TRBJ2-7; D is perhaps TRBD1 (6 bases). Trimming shortened V by 5 bases and J by 5 bases, and 34 bases separated the two germline ends. The CDR3 is 20 amino acids. CDR1 and CDR2 (germline): ENHRY, SYGVKD.

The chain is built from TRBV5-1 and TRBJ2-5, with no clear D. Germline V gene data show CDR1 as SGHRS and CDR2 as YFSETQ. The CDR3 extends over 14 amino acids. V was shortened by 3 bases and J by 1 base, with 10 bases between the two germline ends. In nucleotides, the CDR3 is TGCGCCAGCAGCTCCGCACCACCCCAAGAGACCCAGTACTTC. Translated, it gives CASSSAPPQETQYF.

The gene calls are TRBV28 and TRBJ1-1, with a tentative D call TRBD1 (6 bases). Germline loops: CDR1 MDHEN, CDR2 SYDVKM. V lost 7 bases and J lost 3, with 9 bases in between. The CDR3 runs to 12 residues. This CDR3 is CASNQGHTEAFF. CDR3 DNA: TGTGCCAGCAACCAGGGGCACACTGAAGCTTTCTTT. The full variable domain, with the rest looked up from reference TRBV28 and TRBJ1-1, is DVKVTQSSRYLVKRTGEKVFLECVQDMDHENMFWYRQDPGLGLRLIYFSYDVKMKEKGDIPEGYSVSREKKERFSLILESASTNQTSMYLCASNQGHTEAFFGQGTRLTVV.

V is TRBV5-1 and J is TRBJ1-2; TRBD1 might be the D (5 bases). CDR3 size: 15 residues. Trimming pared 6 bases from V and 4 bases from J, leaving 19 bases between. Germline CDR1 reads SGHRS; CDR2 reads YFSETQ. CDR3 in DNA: TGCGCCAGCACCCTGGTAGCCGGGGCAGGCTATGGCTACACCTTC. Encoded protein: CASTLVAGAGYGYTF.

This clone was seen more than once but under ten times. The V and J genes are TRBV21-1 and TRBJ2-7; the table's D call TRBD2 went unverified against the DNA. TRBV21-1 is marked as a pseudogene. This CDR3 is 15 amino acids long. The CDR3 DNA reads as TGTGCCAGCCCAACCTCTAGCGGAAGCTCCTACGAGCAGTACTTC. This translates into CASPTSSGSSYEQYF.

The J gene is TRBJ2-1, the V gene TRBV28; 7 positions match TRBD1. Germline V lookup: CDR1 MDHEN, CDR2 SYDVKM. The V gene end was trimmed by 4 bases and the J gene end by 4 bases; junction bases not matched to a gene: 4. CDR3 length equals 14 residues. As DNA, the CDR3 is TGTGCCAGCAGTTCCCAACAGGGGTACAATGAGCAGTTCTTC. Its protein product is CASSSQQGYNEQFF.

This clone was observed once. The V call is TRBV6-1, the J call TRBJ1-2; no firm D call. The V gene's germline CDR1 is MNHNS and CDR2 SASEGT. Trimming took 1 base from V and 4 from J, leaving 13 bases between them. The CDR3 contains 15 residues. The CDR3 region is CASSEEAGSFYGYTF. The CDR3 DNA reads TGTGCCAGCAGTGAAGAGGCAGGATCGTTCTATGGCTACACCTTC.

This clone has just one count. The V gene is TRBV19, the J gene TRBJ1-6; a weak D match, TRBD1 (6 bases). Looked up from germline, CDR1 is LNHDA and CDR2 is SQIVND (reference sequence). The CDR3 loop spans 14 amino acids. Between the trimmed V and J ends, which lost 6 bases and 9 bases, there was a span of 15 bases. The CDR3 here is CASRSPQGLSPLHF. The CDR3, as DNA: TGTGCCAGTAGGTCGCCACAGGGACTTTCACCCCTCCACTTT.

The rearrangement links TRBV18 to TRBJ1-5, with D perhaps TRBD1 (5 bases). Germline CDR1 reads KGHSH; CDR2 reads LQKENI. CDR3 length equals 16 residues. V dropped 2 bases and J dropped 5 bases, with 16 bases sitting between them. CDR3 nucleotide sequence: TGTGCCAGCTCACCAAAGGCTATGCAGGGACATCAGCCCCAGCATTTT. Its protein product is CASSPKAMQGHQPQHF.

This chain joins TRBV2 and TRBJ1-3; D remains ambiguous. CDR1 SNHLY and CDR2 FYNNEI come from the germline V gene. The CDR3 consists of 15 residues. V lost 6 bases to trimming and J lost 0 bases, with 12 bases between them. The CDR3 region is CASRPGQSSGNTIYF. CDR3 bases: TGTGCCAGCAGGCCGGGCCAGAGCTCTGGAAACACCATATATTTT.

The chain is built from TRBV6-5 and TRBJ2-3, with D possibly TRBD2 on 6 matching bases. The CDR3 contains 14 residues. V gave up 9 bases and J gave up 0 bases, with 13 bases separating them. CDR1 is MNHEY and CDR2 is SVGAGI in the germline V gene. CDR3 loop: CASGRDFSTDTQYF. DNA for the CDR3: TGTGCCAGTGGGCGGGACTTCAGCACAGATACGCAGTATTTT.

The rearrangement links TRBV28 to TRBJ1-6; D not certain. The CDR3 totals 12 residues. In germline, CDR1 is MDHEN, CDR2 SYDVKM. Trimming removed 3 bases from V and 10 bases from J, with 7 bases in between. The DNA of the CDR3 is TGTGCCAGCAGTTTTGGGAGATCACCCCTCCACTTT. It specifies CASSFGRSPLHF. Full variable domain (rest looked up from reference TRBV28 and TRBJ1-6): DVKVTQSSRYLVKRTGEKVFLECVQDMDHENMFWYRQDPGLGLRLIYFSYDVKMKEKGDIPEGYSVSREKKERFSLILESASTNQTSMYLCASSFGRSPLHFGNGTRLTVT.

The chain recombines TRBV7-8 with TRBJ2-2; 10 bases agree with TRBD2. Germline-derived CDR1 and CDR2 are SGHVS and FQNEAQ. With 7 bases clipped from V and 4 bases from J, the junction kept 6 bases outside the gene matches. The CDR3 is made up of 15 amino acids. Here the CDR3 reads CASKRAGGSTGELFF. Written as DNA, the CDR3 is TGTGCCAGCAAGCGAGCGGGGGGGAGCACCGGGGAGCTGTTTTTT.

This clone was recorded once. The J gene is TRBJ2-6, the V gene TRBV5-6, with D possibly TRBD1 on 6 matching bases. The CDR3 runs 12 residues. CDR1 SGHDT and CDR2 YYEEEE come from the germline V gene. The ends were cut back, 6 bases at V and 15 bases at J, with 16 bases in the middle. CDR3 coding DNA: TGTGCCAGCACCGTATTGACAGGCTCCCTGACTTTC. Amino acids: CASTVLTGSLTF.

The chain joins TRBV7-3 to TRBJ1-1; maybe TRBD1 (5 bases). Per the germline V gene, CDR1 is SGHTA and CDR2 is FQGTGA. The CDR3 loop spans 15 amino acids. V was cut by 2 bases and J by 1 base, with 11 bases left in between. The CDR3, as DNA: TGTGCCAGCAGCTTACCCAGGGAGGCGAACACTGAAGCTTTCTTT. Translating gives CASSLPREANTEAFF.

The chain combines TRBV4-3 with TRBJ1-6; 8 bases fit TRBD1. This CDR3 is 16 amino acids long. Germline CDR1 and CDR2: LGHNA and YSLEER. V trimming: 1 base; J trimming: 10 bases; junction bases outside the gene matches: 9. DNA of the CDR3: TGCGCCAGCAGCCAAGTGCCAGGGGGCGCATCCTCACCCCTCCACTTT. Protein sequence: CASSQVPGGASSPLHF.

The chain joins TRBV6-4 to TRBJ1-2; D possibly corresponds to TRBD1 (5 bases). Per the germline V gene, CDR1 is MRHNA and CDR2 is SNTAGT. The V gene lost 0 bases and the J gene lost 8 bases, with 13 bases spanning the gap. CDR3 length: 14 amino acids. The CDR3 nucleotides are TGTGCCAGCAGTGACTCGTCAGGGCGGGGAGGCTACACCTTC. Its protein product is CASSDSSGRGGYTF.

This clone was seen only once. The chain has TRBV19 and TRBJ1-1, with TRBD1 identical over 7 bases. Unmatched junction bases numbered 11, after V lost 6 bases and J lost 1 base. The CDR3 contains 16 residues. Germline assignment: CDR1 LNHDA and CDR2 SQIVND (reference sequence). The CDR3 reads CASRDTGDRPNTEAFF. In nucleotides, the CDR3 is TGTGCCAGTAGGGACACAGGGGATAGGCCGAACACTGAAGCTTTCTTT. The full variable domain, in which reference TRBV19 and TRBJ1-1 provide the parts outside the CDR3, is DGGITQSPKYLFRKEGQNVTLSCEQNLNHDAMYWYRQDPGQGLRLIYYSQIVNDFQKGDIAEGYSVSREKKESFPLTVTSAQKNPTAFYLCASRDTGDRPNTEAFFGQGTRLTVV.

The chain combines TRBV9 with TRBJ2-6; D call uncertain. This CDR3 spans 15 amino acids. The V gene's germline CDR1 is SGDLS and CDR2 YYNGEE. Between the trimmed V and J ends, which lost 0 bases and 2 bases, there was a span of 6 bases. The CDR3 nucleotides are TGTGCCAGCAGCGTAGTGGGTACTGGGGCCAACGTCCTGACTTTC. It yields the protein CASSVVGTGANVLTF.

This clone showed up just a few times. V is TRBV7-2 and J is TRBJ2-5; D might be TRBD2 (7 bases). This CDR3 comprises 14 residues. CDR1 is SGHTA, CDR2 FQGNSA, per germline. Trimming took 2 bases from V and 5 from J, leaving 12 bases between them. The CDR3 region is CASSLYGGPETQYF. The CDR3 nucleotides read TGTGCCAGCAGCTTATACGGGGGGCCGGAGACCCAGTACTTC.

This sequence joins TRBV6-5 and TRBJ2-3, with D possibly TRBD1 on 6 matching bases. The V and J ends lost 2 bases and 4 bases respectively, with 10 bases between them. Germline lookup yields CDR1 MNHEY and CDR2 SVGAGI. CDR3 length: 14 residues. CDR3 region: CASSYANRADTQYF. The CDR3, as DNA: TGTGCCAGCAGTTACGCCAACAGGGCAGATACGCAGTATTTT.

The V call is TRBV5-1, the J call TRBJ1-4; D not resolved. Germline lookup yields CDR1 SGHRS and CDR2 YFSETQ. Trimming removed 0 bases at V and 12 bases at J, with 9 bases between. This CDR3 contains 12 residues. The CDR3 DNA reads TGCGCCAGCAGCTTGGCCGGGGTGGAACTGTTTTTT. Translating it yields CASSLAGVELFF. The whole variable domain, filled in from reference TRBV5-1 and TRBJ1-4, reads KAGVTQTPRYLIKTRGQQVTLSCSPISGHRSVSWYQQTPGQGLQFLFEYFSETQRNKGNFPGRFSGRQFSNSRSEMNVSTLELGDSALYLCASSLAGVELFFGSGTQLSVL.

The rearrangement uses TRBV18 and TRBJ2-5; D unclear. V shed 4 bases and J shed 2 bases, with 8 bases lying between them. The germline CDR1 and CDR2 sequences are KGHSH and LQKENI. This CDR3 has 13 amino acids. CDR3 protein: CASSRGKQETQYF. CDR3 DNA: TGTGCCAGCTCACGAGGAAAACAAGAGACCCAGTACTTC.

CDR3 nucleotides: TGTGCCAGCAGCTTAGAGAAGGGATCACTCGGGGAAGCTTTCTTT. This sequence encodes CASSLEKGSLGEAFF. The chain uses TRBV11-3 and TRBJ1-1; D gene unclear. The CDR3 extends over 15 amino acids. In germline, CDR1 is SGHNT, CDR2 YENEEA. V shed 0 bases and J shed 8 bases, with 16 bases lying between them.

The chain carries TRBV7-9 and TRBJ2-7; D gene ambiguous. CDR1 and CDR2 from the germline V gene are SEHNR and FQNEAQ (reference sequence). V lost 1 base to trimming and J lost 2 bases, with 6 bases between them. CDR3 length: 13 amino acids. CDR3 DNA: TGTGCCAGCAGCTTAGGCTCTACCTACGAGCAGTACTTC. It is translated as CASSLGSTYEQYF.